A single sample gave rise to the 19 T cell receptor beta chains below, sequenced in a study of regulatory T cells in long-lasting Graves disease. The time point is: newly diagnosed GD, antithyroid drugs for less than 3 months. RNA from PBMCs was the source of the TCR library. Combining iRepertoire HTBI primers with Arm-PCR of CDR3 regions, the authors built TCR beta libraries. TCRdb re-derived calls from the multiplex PCR reads in MiXCR, one entry per CDR3 protein. The sample gives around 250,000 distinct CDR3 sequences, 18% of which show up once; roughly 15% is in the top ten. Another study also made use of these data, one on T cells in Graves' hyperthyroidism and ophthalmopathy.

This material consisted of peripheral blood mononuclear cells (PBMCs), taken at new diagnosis, from a patient treated with antithyroid drugs. Receptors originate from a young woman with Graves disease.

Details on this clonotype: This likely reflects a read error, since a far larger clone is one base away. For the CDR3, the DNA is TGTGCCAGCAGCAGACTGGTTGGCCCTAATGAAAAACTGTTTTTT. Translating it yields CASSRLVGPNEKLFF. The chain uses TRBV7-2 and TRBJ1-4; D is undetermined. Trimming removed 5 bases at V and 3 bases at J, with 13 bases between. CDR3 length: 15 amino acids. Germline lookup yields CDR1 SGHTA and CDR2 FQGNSA.

The chain joins TRBV6-2 or TRBV6-3 to TRBJ1-3; D gene uncertain. CDR1 is MNHEY and CDR2 is SVGEGT in the germline V gene. The CDR3 contains 14 residues. V was pared by 7 bases and J by 0 bases, with 10 bases between. The CDR3 DNA reads as TGTGCCAGCACCAAAGGGTACTCTGGAAACACCATATATTTT. As protein: CASTKGYSGNTIYF.

This clonotype was observed many times. J is TRBJ1-1 and V is TRBV11-2, with D unclear. This CDR3 comprises 12 residues. V lost 7 bases and J 2 bases, leaving 8 bases between the germline ends. From germline, CDR1 is SGHAT and CDR2 FQNNGV. The CDR3 loop is CASTRLNTEAFF. In nucleotides, the CDR3 is TGTGCCAGCACAAGGCTTAACACTGAAGCTTTCTTT.

There are many counts of this clonotype. The CDR3 protein is CATGREAGVTQYF. The CDR3 nucleotides are TGTGCCACCGGGAGAGAAGCGGGGGTGACCCAGTACTTC. The chain is built from TRBV27 and TRBJ2-5, with 8 bases that match TRBD2. The length of the CDR3 is 13 residues. Germline V gives CDR1 MNHEY, CDR2 SMNVEV (reference sequence). V was clipped by 10 bases and J by 7 bases; unmatched bases: 11.

This clonotype showed up many times. This chain joins TRBV5-1 and TRBJ2-7; 8 nucleotides agree with TRBD2. Losses at the gene ends were 5 bases for V and 7 bases for J; bases not matched to a gene: 8. The length of the CDR3 is 13 residues. Looked up from germline, CDR1 is SGHRS and CDR2 is YFSETQ. CDR3 residues: CASSSLAGGEQYF. The CDR3 DNA reads TGCGCCAGCAGTTCCCTCGCGGGAGGAGAGCAGTACTTC. The whole variable domain, remainder taken from reference TRBV5-1 and TRBJ2-7, is KAGVTQTPRYLIKTRGQQVTLSCSPISGHRSVSWYQQTPGQGLQFLFEYFSETQRNKGNFPGRFSGRQFSNSRSEMNVSTLELGDSALYLCASSSLAGGEQYFGPGTRLTVT.

About this clonotype itself: It differs at one base from a far larger clone, so likely a read error. This chain joins TRBV6-1 and TRBJ1-1; 8 bases fit TRBD1. CDR1 is MNHNS, CDR2 SASEGT, per germline. This CDR3 has 15 amino acids. V trimming: 5 bases; J trimming: 5 bases; junction bases outside the gene matches: 10. CDR3 nucleotides: TGTGCCAGCAGTCTTCAAACAGGGGGAGATACTGAAGCTTTCTTT. This codes for CASSLQTGGDTEAFF.

This clonotype was counted ten times or more. The chain employs TRBV5-1 and TRBJ1-4, with a possible D match to TRBD1 (5 bases). V shed 3 bases and J shed 4 bases, with 19 bases lying between them. The CDR3 runs 17 residues. Per the germline V gene, CDR1 is SGHRS and CDR2 is YFSETQ. CDR3 DNA: TGCGCCAGCAGCTCGGGGGTGTCAGGCAGAGATAATGAAAAACTGTTTTTT. Translation: CASSSGVSGRDNEKLFF.

This clonotype showed up just a few times. The chain employs TRBV6-5 and TRBJ1-2; tentative D call: TRBD1 (5 bases). CDR3 length: 12 amino acids. V was shortened by 2 bases and J by 8 bases, with 9 bases between the two germline ends. Germline loops: CDR1 MNHEY, CDR2 SVGAGI. CDR3 sequence reads: CASSYGAEGYTF. CDR3 nucleotide sequence: TGTGCCAGCAGTTACGGGGCGGAAGGCTACACCTTC.

This clonotype was seen ten or more times. The chain joins TRBV5-1 to TRBJ2-3, with D perhaps TRBD2 (5 bases). The CDR3 is made up of 13 amino acids. Germline assignment: CDR1 SGHRS and CDR2 YFSETQ. With 0 bases removed from V and 5 bases from J, the gap between germline ends came to 7 bases. CDR3 region: CASSLVLVDTQYF. The CDR3 DNA follows: TGCGCCAGCAGCTTGGTACTAGTAGATACGCAGTATTTT. The variable domain in full, with the rest retrieved from reference TRBV5-1 and TRBJ2-3, is KAGVTQTPRYLIKTRGQQVTLSCSPISGHRSVSWYQQTPGQGLQFLFEYFSETQRNKGNFPGRFSGRQFSNSRSEMNVSTLELGDSALYLCASSLVLVDTQYFGPGTRLTVL.

This clonotype was seen repeatedly, ten times or more. The chain has TRBV20-1 and TRBJ1-2; no clear D gene. V lost 5 bases and J 8 bases, leaving 15 bases between the germline ends. The CDR3 sequence is 12 residues long. CDR1 DFQATT and CDR2 SNEGSKA come from the germline V gene (reference sequence). The CDR3 reads CSAGSWAAGYTF. In DNA form, the CDR3 reads TGCAGTGCTGGGTCTTGGGCGGCGGGCTACACCTTC.

A few counts support this clonotype. A much larger clone sits a single nucleotide away, making a read error possible. This chain uses TRBV24-1 with TRBJ2-7; no clear D. From germline, CDR1 is KGHDR and CDR2 SFDVKD. CDR3 length: 13 amino acids. V was cut by 4 bases and J by 7 bases, with 13 bases left in between. The CDR3 region is CATSEGSYNEQYF. In DNA, the CDR3 is TGTGCCACCAGTGAAGGCTCCTACAATGAGCAGTACTTC.

This clonotype was detected many times. The chain couples TRBV7-9 to TRBJ2-1, with 12 bases aligning to TRBD2. Germline CDR1 reads SEHNR; CDR2 reads FQNEAQ (reference sequence). The CDR3 consists of 15 residues. V shed 5 bases, J shed 6 bases, and the junction held 5 bases outside the gene matches. The CDR3 protein is CASSRLAGGSNEQFF. CDR3 bases: TGTGCCAGCAGCCGCCTAGCGGGGGGGTCCAATGAGCAGTTCTTC.

This clonotype was counted at least ten times. The rearrangement links TRBV20-1 to TRBJ1-1; D is perhaps TRBD1 (5 bases). Trimming took 3 bases from V and 0 from J, leaving 8 bases between them. Germline loops: CDR1 DFQATT, CDR2 SNEGSKA (reference sequence). The CDR3 covers 13 residues. The CDR3 loop reads CSARGGMNTEAFF. The CDR3 DNA follows: TGCAGTGCTAGGGGGGGAATGAACACTGAAGCTTTCTTT.

Only a few counts were recorded for this clonotype. The V call is TRBV19, the J call TRBJ2-7; D gene ambiguous. This CDR3 comprises 14 residues. Per germline, CDR1 LNHDA and CDR2 SQIVND (reference sequence). V was cut by 1 base and J by 5 bases, with 12 bases left in between. DNA of the CDR3: TGTGCCAGTAGTATAGGGGTTTCCGTCAACGAGCAGTACTTC. Translated: CASSIGVSVNEQYF.

Concerning this clonotype itself: This could be a read error, since a much larger clone is one nucleotide away. The chain combines TRBV20-1 with TRBJ1-2, with 7 bases aligning to TRBD1. The CDR3 covers 15 residues. The V gene's germline CDR1 is DFQATT and CDR2 SNEGSKA (reference sequence). Unmatched junction bases numbered 18, after V lost 1 base and J lost 13 bases. The CDR3 sequence: CSARGADGDRWCCTF. CDR3 bases: TGCAGTGCTAGAGGGGCCGATGGGGACAGATGGTGCTGCACCTTC.

Worth noting for this clonotype: A read error is possible here, since a much larger clone lies one base away. In DNA, the CDR3 is TGTGTCAGCAGCCCTCAGGGTAGTTCCACTAATGAAAAACTGTTTTTT. Translating it yields CVSSPQGSSTNEKLFF. The rearrangement joins TRBV7-9 to TRBJ1-4; D is possibly TRBD1 (5 bases). Germline CDR1 SEHNR, CDR2 FQNEAQ (reference sequence). CDR3 size: 16 residues.

This clonotype has a count of ten or more. This rearrangement joins TRBV5-1 to TRBJ2-1; D unresolved. The germline V gene encodes CDR1 SGHRS and CDR2 YFSETQ. Trimming took off 4 bases at V and 8 bases at J, with 13 bases between the two ends. The CDR3 is 13 residues long. The CDR3: CASSPTNTDEQFF. In nucleotides, the CDR3 is TGCGCCAGCAGCCCTACGAACACCGATGAGCAGTTCTTC.

This clonotype was seen repeatedly, ten times or more. This chain connects TRBV11-2 to TRBJ2-2, with D perhaps TRBD1 or TRBD2 (6 bases each). The CDR3 runs to 16 residues. Trimming shortened V by 4 bases and J by 7 bases, and 19 bases separated the two germline ends. Looked up from germline, CDR1 is SGHAT and CDR2 is FQNNGV. CDR3 loop: CASSSLRRGLSGELFF. The CDR3 DNA reads as TGTGCCAGCAGCTCACTTAGGAGGGGGTTGAGCGGGGAGCTGTTTTTT.

This clonotype was counted only a few times. V is TRBV15 and J is TRBJ2-5; D remains ambiguous. V shed 3 bases and J shed 1 base, with 9 bases lying between them. The length of the CDR3 is 14 residues. Germline CDR1 reads LNHNV; CDR2 reads YYDKDF (reference sequence). The CDR3 here is CATSSAPGQETQYF. CDR3 nucleotides: TGTGCCACCAGCAGCGCCCCCGGCCAAGAGACCCAGTACTTC.